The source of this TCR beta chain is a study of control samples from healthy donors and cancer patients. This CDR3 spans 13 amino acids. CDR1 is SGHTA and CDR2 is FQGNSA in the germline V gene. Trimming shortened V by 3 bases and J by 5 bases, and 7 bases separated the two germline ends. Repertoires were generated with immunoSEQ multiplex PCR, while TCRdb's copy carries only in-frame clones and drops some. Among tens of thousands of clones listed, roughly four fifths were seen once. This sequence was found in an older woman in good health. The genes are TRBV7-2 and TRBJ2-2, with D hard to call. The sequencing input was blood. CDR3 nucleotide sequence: TGTGCCAGCAGCTTGGGCAGGACCGGGGAGCTGTTTTTT. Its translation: CASSLGRTGELFF.